This T cell receptor beta chain appears in the sequencing data of a study of blood T cell repertoires in COVID-19 (dated by TCRdb to about 2020). With regard to the full study: The collaborator samples originated in the United States, Italy and Spain and spanned the acute and convalescent phases of COVID-19. The prospective study material was composed of cDNA or gDNA derived from T cells, B-cell-depleted T cells, or PBMCs. Subjects who had been exposed to COVID-19, were actively infected with it, or had recovered from it provided the deeply sampled blood TCRbeta repertoires that made up the dataset. The repertoires were released in a freely available public database intended as a resource for research on the immune response to SARS-CoV-2. Samples were obtained from the ongoing ImmuneRACE study (first 160 participants) and from 950 to 1,500 subjects provided by 6 global collaborators. Sample metadata almost always included a de-identified subject ID, COVID-19 status, age in years and sex. Where available, HLA class I and class II types were taken from metadata supplied by the sample provider and were not determined by assay-based typing. General findings and caveats noted by the study authors: The amount of clinical and demographic metadata varied by source and participant and was provided uncurated.

One collaborating source in Seattle enrolled patients while the patients were actively infected and followed the patients over time throughout the course of disease. Collaborating institutions collected whole blood in K2EDTA tubes following their own protocols. For TCRbeta analysis, collaborators shipped samples as frozen whole blood, isolated PBMCs, or DNA extracted from either of those sample types. Regarding this clone: Its antigen is unknown. No qualities accompany the bases; no much larger clone lies one base away.

The immunoSEQ Assay, a bias-controlled multiplex PCR, was used to amplify TCRbeta CDR3 regions from genomic DNA. The original pipeline was this. The number of nucleated cells in each sample was estimated from the amplification of reference gene primers within the assay. To quantify the absolute abundance of each unique TCRbeta CDR3 rearrangement, sequence reads were collapsed and filtered. For each sample, productive Simpson clonality was calculated by taking the square root of Simpson's diversity index across productive rearrangements. Entries here come from immuneACCESS through TCRdb and include only in-frame sequences with V and J called. Some clones fail to appear in such tables; in the studies checked, an unresolved V gene covers under half of the shortfall, and the cause of the remainder is unknown. For V, J and clone size, that table is used; D and trimming come from the DNA. The sample table lists roughly 250,000 clones, roughly 90% of them with a count of one. Together, the top ten hold roughly 12% of the sample.

Specimen: peripheral blood. This sequence was found in a woman aged 30 to 39 with COVID-19, enrolled during active disease.

The nucleotides are TGTGCCAGCAGTTACTCCCAGGGCGGTGGCTACACCTTC. It specifies CASSYSQGGGYTF. The chain is encoded by TRBV6-6 joined to TRBJ1-2, with TRBD1 perhaps the D gene, on 5 matching bases. Including the terminal cysteine and phenylalanine, the CDR3 comprises 13 residues. Only the CDR3 DNA stays, 39 bases, in frame from base 1. Per the germline V gene (reference sequence), MNHNY is the CDR1 and SVGAGI is the CDR2. V is clipped by 0 bases and J by 7 bases, and the sequence between their germline boundaries is 9 bases long.